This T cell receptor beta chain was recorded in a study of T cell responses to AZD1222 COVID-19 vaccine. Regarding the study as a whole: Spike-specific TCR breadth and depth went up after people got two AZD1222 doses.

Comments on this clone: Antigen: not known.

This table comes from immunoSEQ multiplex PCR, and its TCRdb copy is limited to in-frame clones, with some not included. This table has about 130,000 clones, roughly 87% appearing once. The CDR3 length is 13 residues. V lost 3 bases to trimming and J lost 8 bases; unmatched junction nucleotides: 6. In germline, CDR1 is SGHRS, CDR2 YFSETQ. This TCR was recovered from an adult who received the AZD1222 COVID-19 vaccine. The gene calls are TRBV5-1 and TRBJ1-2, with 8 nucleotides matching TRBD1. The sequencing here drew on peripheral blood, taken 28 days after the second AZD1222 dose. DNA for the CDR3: TGCGCCAGCAGCTCCCAGGGGGCCCGGGGCTACACCTTC. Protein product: CASSSQGARGYTF.